This T cell receptor (beta chain) was sequenced during a study of T cell responses to AZD1222 COVID-19 vaccine. The study, taken as a whole, reports: Unmutated variant regions reportedly attract nearly half of all spike-specific TCRs. Of the AZD1222 recipients, only five or six were seropositive at baseline. Without day 14 samples, only post-peak T cell repertoires were studied.

The table came from immunoSEQ multiplex PCR; TCRdb's copy has only in-frame clones and leaves some out. The sample records some 120,000 clones, 85% to 95% being singletons. About this clone: What it binds is unknown.

Trimming stripped 1 base from V and 0 bases from J, with 11 bases between. The germline V gene has CDR1 MGHDK and CDR2 SYGVNS. This CDR3 spans 16 amino acids. This receptor was obtained from an adult who received the AZD1222 COVID-19 vaccine. The sample in question was peripheral blood, obtained 28 days after the second AZD1222 dose. The J gene is TRBJ2-3, the V gene TRBV25-1; D not resolved. CDR3 in amino acids: CASSEFNSPSTDTQYF. Written as DNA, the CDR3 is TGTGCCAGCAGTGAATTTAACAGCCCAAGCACAGATACGCAGTATTTT.